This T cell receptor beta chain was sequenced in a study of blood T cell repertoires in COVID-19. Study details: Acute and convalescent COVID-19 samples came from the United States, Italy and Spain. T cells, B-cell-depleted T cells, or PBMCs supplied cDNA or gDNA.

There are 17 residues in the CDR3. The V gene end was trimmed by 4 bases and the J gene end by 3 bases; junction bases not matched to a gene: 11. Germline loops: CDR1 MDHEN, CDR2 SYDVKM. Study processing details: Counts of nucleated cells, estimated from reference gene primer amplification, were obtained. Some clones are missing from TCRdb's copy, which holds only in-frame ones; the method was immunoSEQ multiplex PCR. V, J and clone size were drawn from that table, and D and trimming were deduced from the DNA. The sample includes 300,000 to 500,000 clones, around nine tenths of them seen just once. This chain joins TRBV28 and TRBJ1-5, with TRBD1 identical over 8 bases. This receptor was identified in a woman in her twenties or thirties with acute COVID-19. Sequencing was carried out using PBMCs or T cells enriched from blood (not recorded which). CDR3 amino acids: CASSSRTGLAANQPQHF. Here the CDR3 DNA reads TGTGCCAGCAGTTCCCGGACAGGGTTGGCGGCCAATCAGCCCCAGCATTTT.